This T cell receptor beta chain was found in a study of tumor-infiltrating lymphocytes in primary liver carcinoma. Across the study: Productive TCRbeta read counts per sample ran from roughly 3.65 to 7.13 million and were similar across tissue types. Study results and limitations: CD4+ and CD8+ repertoires could not be compared in these unsorted bulk samples.

Priming with a constant-region primer yielded TCR beta cDNA from about 500 ng total RNA. Generation of the TCR beta libraries relied on three nested multiplex PCR rounds using slightly modified ARM-PCR. From the multiplex PCR reads, TCRdb called clonotypes with MiXCR, one entry per CDR3 protein. The sample consists of approximately 300,000 distinct CDR3 sequences, around three fifths of them appearing once. Regarding this clonotype: What it binds is unknown.

Unsorted whole blood supplied the RNA, and germline DNA was extracted too. This TCR was sampled from a man aged 35 to 55 with primary liver carcinoma and hepatitis B virus infection. Sequencing input: peripheral blood.

The CDR3 coding sequence is TGTGCCAGCAGCTTAGTCTCGAAGAGCAGCGAGGAGCTGTTTTTT. Residues: CASSLVSKSSEELFF. The rearrangement joins TRBV11-2 to TRBJ2-2, with D uncertain. Germline loops: CDR1 SGHAT, CDR2 FQNNGV. Trimming pared 1 base from V and 10 bases from J, leaving 16 bases between. The CDR3 spans 15 residues.